Listed here are 17 T cell receptor beta chains from one sample, sequenced in a study of T cell clones after liver transplantation. Clones were sequenced by immunoSEQ multiplex PCR, and TCRdb holds only the in-frame ones, with some missing. Of about 75,000 clones listed, around 84% were seen once; the top ten hold 2% to 2.5%. Specimen: CD4+ T cells from blood, collected less than 50 months after liver transplant. Receptors originate from a human patient who received a liver transplant. The graft donor may have contributed some T cells.

This clone appeared a single time. The DNA of the CDR3 is TGTGCCGTCGGGGGGCGGGATACGCAGTATTTT. Translating gives CAVGGRDTQYF. The chain employs TRBV10-3 and TRBJ2-3; TRBD2 might be the D (7 bases). The CDR3 sequence is 11 residues long. Germline values: CDR1 ENHRY, CDR2 SYGVKD. Trimming removed 11 bases from V and 6 bases from J, with 12 bases in between.

V gene TRBV7-9 combines with J gene TRBJ1-1, with D possibly matching TRBD1 (5 bases). Trimming removed 3 bases at V and 5 bases at J, with 13 bases between. Germline V gene data show CDR1 as SEHNR and CDR2 as FQNEAQ (reference sequence). The CDR3 runs to 14 residues. CDR3 DNA sequence: TGTGCCAGCAGCTTGGCCGGGACGGAAACTGAAGCTTTCTTT. Protein product: CASSLAGTETEAFF.

The chain has TRBV28 and TRBJ2-1; the D gene is possibly TRBD2 (5 bases). V was clipped by 1 base and J by 10 bases, with 5 bases between them. There are 11 residues in the CDR3. In germline, CDR1 is MDHEN, CDR2 SYDVKM. CDR3 residues: CASSLSSEQFF. DNA of the CDR3: TGTGCCAGCAGTTTATCTAGCGAGCAGTTCTTC.

The chain employs TRBV6-1 and TRBJ2-7; D is unclear. V was clipped by 10 bases and J by 1 base, with 17 bases between them. Per the germline V gene, CDR1 is MNHNS and CDR2 is SASEGT. The CDR3 sequence is 14 residues long. CDR3 DNA sequence: TGTGCCATGTCCGGGCAGTGGGGATCCTACGAGCAGTACTTC. This gives the protein CAMSGQWGSYEQYF.

The genes are TRBV5-8 and TRBJ1-5; D is ambiguous. The CDR3 runs 12 residues. V was clipped by 0 bases and J by 5 bases, with 3 bases between them. Germline V gives CDR1 SGHTS, CDR2 YDEGEE. CDR3 DNA: TGTGCCAGCAGCTTGGTAGATCAGCCCCAGCATTTT. This gives the protein CASSLVDQPQHF.

In its sample, this clone was seen a few times. J is TRBJ2-2 and V is TRBV11-2, with 10 bases lining up with TRBD2. The germline V gene has CDR1 SGHAT and CDR2 FQNNGV. The CDR3 totals 16 residues. V shed 5 bases and J 6 bases; nucleotides not matched to a gene: 9. The CDR3, as DNA: TGTGCCAGCAGCCTCATACTAGCGGGGCTCTCCGGGGAGCTGTTTTTT. Its protein is CASSLILAGLSGELFF.

The chain combines TRBV4-2 with TRBJ1-5; TRBD1 is a possible D gene (5 bases). Per germline, CDR1 LGHNA and CDR2 YNFKEQ. The CDR3 extends over 18 amino acids. V lost 2 bases and J 4 bases, leaving 21 bases between the germline ends. The CDR3 coding sequence is TGTGCCAGCAGCCAACACTCGGGGCCAGAAAACGATAATCAGCCCCAGCATTTT. Translating gives CASSQHSGPENDNQPQHF.

The chain is built from TRBV29-1 and TRBJ2-7, with TRBD2 identical over 11 bases. The V gene's germline CDR1 is SQVTM and CDR2 ANQGSEA. The CDR3 is made up of 13 amino acids. V trimming: 5 bases; J trimming: 6 bases; junction bases outside the gene matches: 6. The CDR3 DNA is TGCAGCGTTCGGACTAGCGGGCGATTCGAGCAGTACTTC. Translating it yields CSVRTSGRFEQYF.

The rearrangement links TRBV7-9 to TRBJ2-5; D is unclear. Germline CDR1 SEHNR, CDR2 FQNEAQ (reference sequence). The CDR3 is 14 amino acids. Trimming took 2 bases from V and 2 from J, leaving 9 bases between them. The CDR3 DNA follows: TGTGCCAGCAGCTTAATGACGGAGCAAGAGACCCAGTACTTC. Translating gives CASSLMTEQETQYF.

The chain has TRBV7-3 and TRBJ2-1, with a possible D match to TRBD1 (6 bases). Trimming took 5 bases from V and 6 from J, leaving 20 bases between them. The CDR3 has 16 residues. Germline V gene lookup returns CDR1 SGHTA and CDR2 FQGTGA. As DNA, the CDR3 is TGTGCCAGCAGCCCTACGACAGGAGGATTTGCCAATGAGCAGTTCTTC. Translated: CASSPTTGGFANEQFF.

The chain has TRBV4-1 and TRBJ2-1; no firm D call. Trimming took 0 bases from V and 13 from J, leaving 16 bases between them. Germline CDR1 is MGHRA and CDR2 is YSYEKL. The CDR3 totals 14 residues. CDR3 DNA sequence: TGCGCCAGCAGCCAAGATAGAGGAACCCCATCTCAGTTCTTC. Translation: CASSQDRGTPSQFF.

The gene calls are TRBV5-6 and TRBJ2-1, with unresolved D. V shed 0 bases and J shed 9 bases, with 10 bases lying between them. The germline V gene encodes CDR1 SGHDT and CDR2 YYEEEE. The length of the CDR3 is 13 residues. CDR3 loop: CASSLGLGSEQFF. The CDR3 nucleotides are TGTGCCAGCAGCTTGGGTCTGGGGTCTGAGCAGTTCTTC.

The V gene is TRBV19, the J gene TRBJ2-7; D may correspond to TRBD1 or TRBD2 (5 bases each). This CDR3 region has 15 residues. Germline assignment: CDR1 LNHDA and CDR2 SQIVND (reference sequence). V was cut by 5 bases and J by 2 bases, with 16 bases left in between. The CDR3: CASSAWSGGTYEQYF. CDR3 DNA sequence: TGTGCCAGTAGTGCCTGGAGTGGGGGAACCTACGAGCAGTACTTC.

This clone was counted a single time. The chain recombines TRBV10-3 with TRBJ1-4; 12 nucleotides line up with TRBD1. The CDR3 has 19 amino acids. The V segment lost 10 bases and the J segment 0 bases; nucleotides outside the gene matches: 15. Germline-derived CDR1 and CDR2 are ENHRY and SYGVKD. For the CDR3, the DNA is TGTGCCACCTGCGGCGGGACAGGGGGCGCGGGGGCAACTAATGAAAAACTGTTTTTT. It yields the protein CATCGGTGGAGATNEKLFF.

The chain carries TRBV5-6 and TRBJ2-5; D call uncertain. The CDR3 runs 14 residues. CDR1 is SGHDT and CDR2 is YYEEEE in the germline V gene. Deletions cut 0 bases from V and 0 bases from J, with 6 bases between. The CDR3 region is CASSLGGYQETQYF. The CDR3, as DNA: TGTGCCAGCAGCTTGGGAGGATACCAAGAGACCCAGTACTTC.

The rearrangement links TRBV5-8 to TRBJ1-1; TRBD1 is a possible D gene (5 bases). Germline CDR1 is SGHTS and CDR2 is YDEGEE. V lost 2 bases and J lost 10, with 9 bases in between. The CDR3 is 11 amino acids. The CDR3 DNA follows: TGTGCCAGCAGCTTCCGGGACTTAGCTTTCTTT. This sequence encodes CASSFRDLAFF.

The chain carries TRBV9 and TRBJ2-3; a possible D gene is TRBD1 (6 bases). This CDR3 has 14 residues. V dropped 4 bases and J dropped 6 bases, with 15 bases sitting between them. CDR1 is SGDLS, CDR2 YYNGEE, per germline. The chain's CDR3 is CASSSTGSRDTQYF. The CDR3 DNA reads TGTGCCAGCAGCTCTACAGGGAGCAGGGATACGCAGTATTTT.